A selection of T cell receptor beta chains follows, all from one sample in a study of blood T cell repertoires in COVID-19. Data came from immunoSEQ multiplex PCR; TCRdb stores just in-frame clones and leaves some out. This sample has 250,000 to 300,000 clones, with more than 70% found just once. The source material was peripheral blood. These receptor sequences come from a man aged 80 or over with acute or convalescent COVID-19. Each CDR3 is given with its conserved first and last residue. The D gene is left open where the match is weak. Clone size appears in some rows only: once, few, many, or a class for an expanded clone.

V: TRBV3-1/TRBV3-2
J: TRBJ1-4
size: NA
D: NA
DNA: TGTGCCAGCAGCCCCGGACAGTCCTCTAATGAAAAACTGTTTTTT
CDR3: CASSPGQSSNEKLFF

V: TRBV5-5
J: TRBJ2-3
size: NA
D: TRBD2
DNA: TGTGCCAGCAGCCCAACTGAAGGACTAGCGGGGGGGCAAGATACGCAGTATTTT
CDR3: CASSPTEGLAGGQDTQYF

V: TRBV7-8
J: TRBJ2-6
size: NA
D: NA
DNA: TGTGCCAGCAGCTCCTTAGGGCTCCGGGGCTCTGGGGCCAACGTCCTGACTTTC
CDR3: CASSSLGLRGSGANVLTF

V: TRBV24-1
J: TRBJ2-6
size: NA
D: NA
DNA: TGTGCCACCAGTGATTCCCCTATGGCAGCGAGTTGGGTCTCTGGGGCCAACGTCCTGACTTTC
CDR3: CATSDSPMAASWVSGANVLTF

V: TRBV3-1/TRBV3-2
J: TRBJ2-6
size: NA
D: TRBD1
DNA: TGTGCCAGCACCACCCATTTCCGACGGGACAGGGCTTCTGGGGCCAACGTCCTGACTTTC
CDR3: CASTTHFRRDRASGANVLTF

V: TRBV11-3
J: TRBJ2-1
size: NA
D: TRBD1
DNA: TGTGCCAGCAGCTCCGGGACAGGGAACTACAATGAGCAGTTCTTC
CDR3: CASSSGTGNYNEQFF

V: TRBV6-5
J: TRBJ2-5
size: NA
D: NA
DNA: TGTGCCAGCAGCGGGGGGGGGACAGTCAAAGAGACCCAGTACTTC
CDR3: CASSGGGTVKETQYF

V: TRBV10-1
J: TRBJ2-7
size: NA
D: NA
DNA: TGCGCCAGCAGTGAGTTGGTTAGCGGAGGGCAGTACTTC
CDR3: CASSELVSGGQYF

V: TRBV7-3
J: TRBJ2-1
size: NA
D: TRBD2
DNA: TGTGCCAGCAGCCCCTTCAGTAGGGCTAGCGGAAACAATGAGCAGTTCTTC
CDR3: CASSPFSRASGNNEQFF

V: TRBV2
J: TRBJ2-1
size: NA
D: NA
DNA: TGTGCCAGCAGTGAAGCGCTGGACAGATCCTACAATGAGCAGTTCTTC
CDR3: CASSEALDRSYNEQFF

V: TRBV28
J: TRBJ1-2
size: NA
D: NA
DNA: TGTGCCAGCAGTCCCGGCGGGGGCTGGTATGGCTACACCTTC
CDR3: CASSPGGGWYGYTF

V: TRBV5-4
J: TRBJ2-7
size: once
D: NA
DNA: TGTGCCAGCAGCTTGGCCGTCAGGGTTGGACCATACGAGCAGTACTTC
CDR3: CASSLAVRVGPYEQYF

V: TRBV5-1
J: TRBJ2-3
size: few
D: NA
DNA: TGCGCCAGCAGCCCAGGACAGTTAGCCACAGATACGCAGTATTTT
CDR3: CASSPGQLATDTQYF

V: TRBV28
J: TRBJ2-7
size: NA
D: TRBD1
DNA: TGTGCATCCAGGGGGAGCCTTCGCTACTACGAGCAGTACTTC
CDR3: CASRGSLRYYEQYF

V: TRBV5-1
J: TRBJ2-7
size: NA
D: TRBD1
DNA: TGCGCCAGCAGCTTGTGGACAGGAGCCGACGAGCAGTACTTC
CDR3: CASSLWTGADEQYF

V: TRBV5-4
J: TRBJ1-4
size: NA
D: TRBD1
DNA: TGTGCCAGCAGCTTGGGCTCAGGGGGGATGGATGAAAAACTGTTTTTT
CDR3: CASSLGSGGMDEKLFF

V: TRBV7-2
J: TRBJ1-4
size: NA
D: TRBD1
DNA: TGTGCCAGCAGCTTAAGGGGGCGCGCTAATGAAAAACTGTTTTTT
CDR3: CASSLRGRANEKLFF

V: TRBV29-1
J: TRBJ1-2
size: NA
D: NA
DNA: TGCAGCGTTGATCAGAACTATGGCTACACCTTC
CDR3: CSVDQNYGYTF

V: TRBV18
J: TRBJ2-6
size: NA
D: TRBD1
DNA: TGTGCCAGCTCATCGGACAGGGATTGGTCTGGGGCCAACGTCCTGACTTTC
CDR3: CASSSDRDWSGANVLTF

V: TRBV5-4
J: TRBJ1-4
size: NA
D: NA
DNA: TGTGCCAGCAGCTTGAGGGGTAGCGAAAAACTGTTTTTT
CDR3: CASSLRGSEKLFF

V: TRBV18
J: TRBJ1-3
size: once
D: TRBD1
DNA: TGTGCCAGCTCACCCGCCGGGACAGGGAGATACACCATATATTTT
CDR3: CASSPAGTGRYTIYF

V: TRBV18
J: TRBJ2-3
size: NA
D: NA
DNA: TGTGCCAGCTCACCAACGGTAGCTGATACGCAGTATTTT
CDR3: CASSPTVADTQYF

V: TRBV5-4
J: TRBJ2-3
size: NA
D: NA
DNA: TGTGCCAGCAGCCTACCACAGGGACCCACAGATACGCAGTATTTT
CDR3: CASSLPQGPTDTQYF

V: TRBV4-2
J: TRBJ2-6
size: NA
D: NA
DNA: TGTGCCAGCAGCCAAGATCAGGGAACTGGGGCCAACGTCCTGACTTTC
CDR3: CASSQDQGTGANVLTF

V: TRBV6-5
J: TRBJ1-6
size: NA
D: NA
DNA: TGTGCCAGCAGTTCCCGGGTGAGCGGCAATTCACCCCTCCACTTT
CDR3: CASSSRVSGNSPLHF

V: TRBV11-2
J: TRBJ1-1
size: few
D: NA
DNA: TGTGCCAGCAGCCGGGAGGGAACTGAAGCTTTCTTT
CDR3: CASSREGTEAFF

V: TRBV9
J: TRBJ2-3
size: NA
D: NA
DNA: TGTGCCAGCAGCGTAGGGACGGGACTTAGCACAGATACGCAGTATTTT
CDR3: CASSVGTGLSTDTQYF

V: TRBV7-6
J: TRBJ2-2
size: many
D: TRBD1
DNA: TGTGCCAGCAGCTTAGTGGGACAGGGGTCCGGGGAGCTGTTTTTT
CDR3: CASSLVGQGSGELFF

V: TRBV18
J: TRBJ1-1
size: NA
D: NA
DNA: TGTGCCAGCTCAGTCAGGGTAGGCACTGAAGCTTTCTTT
CDR3: CASSVRVGTEAFF

V: TRBV11-1
J: TRBJ2-1
size: NA
D: TRBD2
DNA: TGTGCCAGCAGCTTTGGTAGCGGGGGGGCTTTTGAGCAGTTCTTC
CDR3: CASSFGSGGAFEQFF

V: TRBV7-2
J: TRBJ1-1
size: NA
D: TRBD1
DNA: TGTGCCAGCAGCACCCAGACAGGGCCGAACACTGAAGCTTTCTTT
CDR3: CASSTQTGPNTEAFF

V: TRBV5-1
J: TRBJ2-1
size: NA
D: TRBD1
DNA: TGCGCCAGCAGCGGACAGGGCTTGGGTGAGCAGTTCTTC
CDR3: CASSGQGLGEQFF

V: TRBV28
J: TRBJ2-1
size: NA
D: NA
DNA: TGTGCCAGCAGTTTACGGGACTGGACCTACAATGAGCAGTTCTTC
CDR3: CASSLRDWTYNEQFF

V: TRBV6-5
J: TRBJ2-6
size: NA
D: NA
DNA: TGTGCCAGCTTAAATCTTGGGGCCAACGTCCTGACTTTC
CDR3: CASLNLGANVLTF

V: TRBV27
J: TRBJ2-3
size: NA
D: NA
DNA: TGTGCCAGCAGCGGGGGATATACGCAGTATTTT
CDR3: CASSGGYTQYF

V: TRBV5-1
J: TRBJ2-3
size: NA
D: TRBD1
DNA: TGCGCCAGCAGCCCGACGACAGGGCCAGATACGCAGTATTTT
CDR3: CASSPTTGPDTQYF

V: TRBV5-4
J: TRBJ2-2
size: NA
D: NA
DNA: TGTGCCAGCAGCCCCCAGGGCGGGAACACCGGGGAGCTGTTTTTT
CDR3: CASSPQGGNTGELFF

V: TRBV6-5
J: TRBJ2-5
size: NA
D: TRBD2
DNA: TGTGCCAGCAGTCTCATTGCGGGAGAAGAGACCCAGTACTTC
CDR3: CASSLIAGEETQYF

V: TRBV19
J: TRBJ2-4
size: NA
D: TRBD1
DNA: TGTGCCAGTAGTATCGGCGACAGGGAGAACATTCAGTACTTC
CDR3: CASSIGDRENIQYF

V: TRBV5-8
J: TRBJ1-5
size: NA
D: TRBD1
DNA: TGTGCCAGCAGCTTGGAAGGGGGCAGAAATCAGCCCCAGCATTTT
CDR3: CASSLEGGRNQPQHF

V: TRBV18
J: TRBJ1-6
size: NA
D: NA
DNA: TGTGCCAGCTCACCCTACCCGGACAGAGATTCACCCCTCCACTTT
CDR3: CASSPYPDRDSPLHF

V: TRBV5-1
J: TRBJ2-3
size: once
D: TRBD2
DNA: TGCGCCAGCAGTCGGCTAGCGGGAGGGGGGCTCACAGATACGCAGTATTTT
CDR3: CASSRLAGGGLTDTQYF

V: TRBV9
J: TRBJ1-2
size: NA
D: NA
DNA: TGTGCCAGCAGCGCCAACAGGGTGAATGGCTACACCTTC
CDR3: CASSANRVNGYTF

V: TRBV5-1
J: TRBJ2-3
size: NA
D: TRBD1
DNA: TGCGCCAGCAGCTGGGGACAGGGGGGCACAGATACGCAGTATTTT
CDR3: CASSWGQGGTDTQYF

V: TRBV24-1
J: TRBJ2-1
size: NA
D: NA
DNA: TGTGCCACCAGTGGTGACTACTCCTACAATGAGCAGTTCTTC
CDR3: CATSGDYSYNEQFF

V: TRBV5-1
J: TRBJ1-2
size: NA
D: NA
DNA: TGCGCCAGCAGGCCACAGGGCGGTGAACGGTATGGCTACACCTTC
CDR3: CASRPQGGERYGYTF

V: TRBV6-6
J: TRBJ1-1
size: NA
D: NA
DNA: TGTGCCAGCAGCGCCGGGACACACCAAATCGTCACTGAAGCTTTCTTT
CDR3: CASSAGTHQIVTEAFF

V: TRBV7-8
J: TRBJ2-2
size: NA
D: TRBD1
DNA: TGTGCCAGCAGTTCAAATCAGGGGGCGGTGACCGGGGAGCTGTTTTTT
CDR3: CASSSNQGAVTGELFF

V: TRBV20-1
J: TRBJ1-1
size: NA
D: NA
DNA: TGCAGTGCTAGTATGGGCCCGGCAGCTTTCTTT
CDR3: CSASMGPAAFF

V: TRBV5-4
J: TRBJ2-1
size: NA
D: TRBD2
DNA: TGTGCCAGCAGCTTGCCAGCGGGGGCCTCGAGTGAGCAGTTCTTC
CDR3: CASSLPAGASSEQFF

V: TRBV5-1
J: TRBJ2-7
size: NA
D: NA
DNA: TGCGCCAGCAGCTCGGAGTCCTACGAGCAGTACTTC
CDR3: CASSSESYEQYF

V: TRBV18
J: TRBJ2-3
size: NA
D: NA
DNA: TGTGCCAGCTCACCGGGACTCCCCACAGATACGCAGTATTTT
CDR3: CASSPGLPTDTQYF